The 25 T cell receptor beta chains presented below share a single source sample, sequenced in a study of T cell changes during pregnancy in multiple sclerosis (dated by TCRdb to the late 2010s). The library was obtained by the immunoSEQ multiplex PCR assay. Sourced from immuneACCESS, this table was stored by TCRdb with only in-frame sequences that have V and J called. A share of the clones is absent; for the studies checked, an unresolved V gene accounts for under half, and the remainder has no known explanation. The sample data list about 40,000 clones, and about 90% of these were observed just once. Together, the top ten hold roughly 0.5% of the sample. This specimen was CD4+ T cells from peripheral blood mononuclear cells, taken in the second trimester of pregnancy. The receptors derive from a female donor in good health, enrolled as a control in a pregnancy study.

The count of this clone is one. The V call is TRBV23-1, the J call TRBJ2-3; D is perhaps TRBD2 (6 bases). TRBV23-1 is labeled an ORF, and its function is uncertain. The CDR3 runs to 14 residues. V was clipped by 10 bases and J by 3 bases, with 17 bases between them. This CDR3 reads CATPLGGATDTQYF. CDR3 nucleotide sequence: TGCGCCACCCCCCTGGGGGGAGCTACAGATACGCAGTATTTT.

Only one count was recorded for this clone. CDR3 sequence: CASSLQLAGGPEQYF. CDR3 coding DNA: TGTGCCAGCAGCTTACAACTAGCGGGAGGACCCGAGCAGTACTTC. V and J are TRBV5-4 and TRBJ2-7; 12 bases fit TRBD2. The CDR3 spans 15 residues. Germline CDR1 is SGHNT and CDR2 is YYREEE (reference sequence). The junction had 6 bases not matched to a gene; V was cut back by 2 bases and J by 6 bases.

A single count supports this clone. The rearrangement joins TRBV5-1 to TRBJ2-3, with a tentative D call TRBD2 (6 bases). CDR1 is SGHRS, CDR2 YFSETQ, per germline. Trimming removed 3 bases from V and 6 bases from J, with 14 bases in between. This CDR3 spans 14 amino acids. CDR3 residues: CASSYGTPLDTQYF. CDR3 sequence (DNA): TGCGCCAGCAGCTACGGGACTCCATTGGATACGCAGTATTTT.

The chain uses TRBV27 and TRBJ2-7; 11 bases agree with TRBD1. Germline lookup yields CDR1 MNHEY and CDR2 SMNVEV (reference sequence). After removal of 7 bases from V and 0 bases from J, the junction contained 5 bases not matched to a gene. The CDR3 consists of 15 residues. For the CDR3, the DNA is TGTGCCAGCACCTCCGGGACAGGGGGCTCCTACGAGCAGTACTTC. Amino acids: CASTSGTGGSYEQYF.

CDR3 sequence (DNA): TGTGCCAGCAGCTTGGGTGGACAGGCCTACACCGGGGAGCTGTTTTTT. Translating it yields CASSLGGQAYTGELFF. The gene calls are TRBV5-6 and TRBJ2-2; TRBD1 aligns across 7 bases. Losses at the gene ends were 0 bases for V and 3 bases for J; bases not matched to a gene: 5. CDR1 is SGHDT and CDR2 is YYEEEE in the germline V gene. This CDR3 has 16 amino acids. The whole variable domain, filled in from reference TRBV5-6 and TRBJ2-2, reads DAGVTQSPTHLIKTRGQQVTLRCSPKSGHDTVSWYQQALGQGPQFIFQYYEEEERQRGNFPDRFSGHQFPNYSSELNVNALLLGDSALYLCASSLGGQAYTGELFFGEGSRLTVL.

The chain is built from TRBV7-2 and TRBJ2-1; maybe TRBD1 (6 bases). V gave up 3 bases and J gave up 7 bases, with 10 bases separating them. The CDR3 consists of 13 residues. Germline CDR1 is SGHTA and CDR2 is FQGNSA. CDR3 amino acids: CASSFRGVNEQFF. The CDR3 DNA sequence: TGTGCCAGCAGCTTCAGGGGAGTGAATGAGCAGTTCTTC.

This chain connects TRBV2 to TRBJ2-5; a possible D gene is TRBD2 (6 bases). CDR3 length: 17 amino acids. CDR1 and CDR2 (germline): SNHLY, FYNNEI. Trimming shortened V by 5 bases and J by 1 base, and 20 bases separated the two germline ends. This CDR3 reads CASSRFTSRGVQETQYF. The CDR3 nucleotides are TGTGCCAGCAGTCGGTTCACTAGCAGAGGCGTCCAAGAGACCCAGTACTTC.

This rearrangement joins TRBV11-3 to TRBJ1-2; the D is unclear. The V gene lost 4 bases and the J gene lost 3 bases, with 12 bases spanning the gap. This CDR3 has 14 residues. CDR1 and CDR2 (germline): SGHNT, YENEEA. The CDR3 sequence is CASSSPGFDYGYTF. The CDR3 region has the DNA TGTGCCAGCAGCTCACCGGGATTTGACTATGGCTACACCTTC.

The V and J genes are TRBV5-6 and TRBJ1-1; no firm D call. Germline V CDR1 and CDR2: SGHDT, YYEEEE. The CDR3 consists of 13 residues. V shed 0 bases and J shed 0 bases, with 3 bases lying between them. DNA of the CDR3: TGTGCCAGCAGCTTGGATATGAACACTGAAGCTTTCTTT. Translation: CASSLDMNTEAFF.

V gene TRBV20-1 combines with J gene TRBJ2-2; TRBD2 might be the D (5 bases). CDR3 length equals 11 residues. Trimming cost V 6 bases and J 6 bases, with 8 bases left between them. Germline CDR1 reads DFQATT; CDR2 reads SNEGSKA (reference sequence). In DNA, the CDR3 is TGCAGTGCCCCGCGGGCCGGGGAGCTGTTTTTT. Encoded protein: CSAPRAGELFF.

The chain employs TRBV7-3 and TRBJ2-3; 7 bases are a match to TRBD2. Germline lookup yields CDR1 SGHTA and CDR2 FQGTGA. The CDR3 loop spans 14 amino acids. Trimming at V came to 8 bases and at J to 5 bases, leaving 10 bases not matched to a gene. CDR3 nucleotide sequence: TGTGCCAGCCGGGCGGGGGAGTGGGGAGATACGCAGTATTTT. This codes for CASRAGEWGDTQYF. Together with reference TRBV7-3 and TRBJ2-3, the CDR3 gives the full variable domain: GAGVSQTPSNKVTEKGKYVELRCDPISGHTALYWYRQSLGQGPEFLIYFQGTGAADDSGLPNDRFFAVRPEGSVSTLKIQRTERGDSAVYLCASRAGEWGDTQYFGPGTRLTVL.

The V and J genes are TRBV19 and TRBJ2-2; a possible D gene is TRBD2 (7 bases). Germline CDR1 LNHDA, CDR2 SQIVND (reference sequence). The CDR3 consists of 14 residues. Trimming stripped 8 bases from V and 7 bases from J, with 17 bases between. The CDR3 spells CASRPGGEYGELFF. Here the CDR3 DNA reads TGTGCCAGTCGGCCGGGGGGCGAGTACGGGGAGCTGTTTTTT.

The V gene is TRBV9, the J gene TRBJ2-3; 9 bases agree with TRBD2. The CDR3 consists of 14 residues. Germline CDR1 SGDLS, CDR2 YYNGEE. Trimming at V came to 1 base and at J to 6 bases, leaving 3 bases not matched to a gene. The DNA for the CDR3 is TGTGCCAGCAGCGTAAGGCTAGCGGGGGATACGCAGTATTTT. As protein: CASSVRLAGDTQYF.

The gene calls are TRBV2 and TRBJ2-1, with 7 bases fitting TRBD1. The CDR3 consists of 14 residues. V gave up 7 bases and J gave up 0 bases; unmatched junction bases: 3. In germline, CDR1 is SNHLY, CDR2 FYNNEI. DNA for the CDR3: TGTGCCAGCAAACAGGGGACCTCCTACAATGAGCAGTTCTTC. Amino acid sequence: CASKQGTSYNEQFF. The variable domain in full, completed from reference TRBV2 and TRBJ2-1, reads EPEVTQTPSHQVTQMGQEVILRCVPISNHLYFYWYRQILGQKVEFLVSFYNNEISEKSEIFDDQFSVERPDGSNFTLKIRSTKLEDSAMYFCASKQGTSYNEQFFGPGTRLTVL.

This chain connects TRBV5-6 to TRBJ2-2, with D tentatively TRBD2 (6 bases). The CDR3 sequence is 17 residues long. The V and J ends lost 0 bases and 1 base respectively, with 13 bases between them. Germline V gene data show CDR1 as SGHDT and CDR2 as YYEEEE. DNA for the CDR3: TGTGCCAGCAGCTTGGAGATCGTAGCGGAGAACACCGGGGAGCTGTTTTTT. Amino acid sequence: CASSLEIVAENTGELFF.

The chain couples TRBV19 to TRBJ2-2; perhaps TRBD1 as D (6 bases). This CDR3 spans 13 amino acids. Germline V gives CDR1 LNHDA, CDR2 SQIVND (reference sequence). Trimming pared 10 bases from V and 7 bases from J, leaving 16 bases between. CDR3 region: CAIGQTLGGELFF. In DNA, the CDR3 is TGTGCCATCGGACAGACCCTTGGCGGGGAGCTGTTTTTT.

This chain connects TRBV5-1 to TRBJ2-3; 12 bases map to TRBD2. With V trimmed by 4 bases and J by 2 bases, 11 bases remained unmatched. Germline-derived CDR1 and CDR2 are SGHRS and YFSETQ. This CDR3 region has 18 residues. The CDR3, as DNA: TGCGCCAGCAGCCTGGGAAGGACTAGCGGGGAAATCACAGATACGCAGTATTTT. Amino acid sequence: CASSLGRTSGEITDTQYF. The full variable domain, with the rest looked up from reference TRBV5-1 and TRBJ2-3, is KAGVTQTPRYLIKTRGQQVTLSCSPISGHRSVSWYQQTPGQGLQFLFEYFSETQRNKGNFPGRFSGRQFSNSRSEMNVSTLELGDSALYLCASSLGRTSGEITDTQYFGPGTRLTVL.

This chain uses TRBV21-1 with TRBJ2-3; TRBD2 reflects the table's D call only, with no check against the DNA. TRBV21-1 is a recognized pseudogene. The CDR3 is 18 residues long. The CDR3 here is CASSKDLIIAGGPDTQYF. The CDR3 DNA reads as TGTGCCAGCAGCAAAGACCTTATAATAGCGGGGGGTCCAGATACGCAGTATTTT.

The chain links TRBV7-2 to TRBJ2-1; TRBD2 matches 8 bases. V gave up 3 bases and J gave up 7 bases; unmatched junction bases: 5. Germline CDR1 is SGHTA and CDR2 is FQGNSA. The length of the CDR3 is 14 residues. The CDR3 DNA reads TGTGCCAGCAGCTTTCCACGGGGGGGGAATGAGCAGTTCTTC. This translates into CASSFPRGGNEQFF.

The rearrangement links TRBV28 to TRBJ2-5; D may be TRBD2 (6 bases). This CDR3 spans 16 amino acids. V gave up 3 bases and J gave up 4 bases, with 18 bases separating them. Germline CDR1 and CDR2: MDHEN and SYDVKM. The CDR3 coding sequence is TGTGCCAGCAGTTTGGGCGGGGCCGGGGGAGGAGAGACCCAGTACTTC. It is translated as CASSLGGAGGGETQYF.

The table lists this clone with a count of one. This chain links TRBV6-6 with TRBJ1-2, with D perhaps matching TRBD1 (5 bases). This CDR3 is built from 13 residues. Germline lookup yields CDR1 MNHNY and CDR2 SVGAGI (reference sequence). V was pared by 4 bases and J by 8 bases, with 14 bases between. This CDR3 reads CASSWLGEEGYTF. The DNA for the CDR3 is TGTGCCAGCAGTTGGTTAGGGGAAGAGGGCTACACCTTC.

This clone occurred a few times. This chain joins TRBV5-1 and TRBJ1-1; D uncertain. The V end was cut by 4 bases, the J end by 4 bases, with 17 bases between. Germline values: CDR1 SGHRS, CDR2 YFSETQ. This CDR3 comprises 15 residues. In DNA, the CDR3 is TGCGCCAGCAGCATCGCGGAGGGATGGAGCACTGAAGCTTTCTTT. Its protein is CASSIAEGWSTEAFF.

This CDR3 is CASSPLDRVSDYGYTF. CDR3 bases: TGTGCCAGCAGCCCCCTTGACAGGGTCTCTGACTATGGCTACACCTTC. The rearrangement joins TRBV5-5 to TRBJ1-2; 7 bases are a match to TRBD1. From germline, CDR1 is SGHKS and CDR2 YYEKEE (reference sequence). This CDR3 is built from 16 residues. With 4 bases clipped from V and 3 bases from J, the junction kept 12 bases outside the gene matches.

This chain links TRBV10-1 with TRBJ2-3; the D is unclear. CDR3 length: 14 residues. V gave up 5 bases and J gave up 5 bases, with 14 bases separating them. CDR1 and CDR2 from the germline V gene are WNHNN and SYGVQD (reference sequence). CDR3 protein: CASSIGGSVDTQYF. The CDR3 DNA reads TGCGCCAGCAGTATAGGCGGATCAGTAGATACGCAGTATTTT.

The chain employs TRBV10-3 and TRBJ2-5, with 7 bases fitting TRBD1. V trimming: 7 bases; J trimming: 3 bases; junction bases outside the gene matches: 5. The germline gives CDR1 ENHRY, CDR2 SYGVKD. The CDR3 loop spans 13 amino acids. The CDR3 nucleotides read TGTGCCATCAACGGGGACAGAGAAGAGACCCAGTACTTC. This translates into CAINGDREETQYF.